A selection of T cell receptor beta chains follows, all from one sample in a study of CD8 T cells in acute hepatitis C reinfection. Sequencing used immunoSEQ multiplex PCR; TCRdb keeps in-frame clones, though not all of them. The profile shows approximately 40,000 clones, roughly 85% of them singletons. The source material was naive CD8+ T cells from PBMCs. The receptors here all came from a woman under 30 who spontaneously cleared hepatitis C infection. The CDR3 runs from the conserved cysteine through the conserved F or W. Fields, in order: V gene, D gene, J gene, clone size, CDR3 DNA, CDR3 protein. The D gene is left open where the match is weak. Size values are once, few and many counts, or a class for expanded clones, and some rows have none.

V gene: TRBV6-5; D gene: TRBD2; J gene: TRBJ2-7; clone size: .; CDR3 DNA: TGTGCCAGCAGTTTACCACTACTAGCGGGAGGTTACGAGCAGTACTTC; CDR3 protein: CASSLPLLAGGYEQYF
V gene: TRBV14; D gene: .; J gene: TRBJ1-1; clone size: .; CDR3 DNA: TGTGCCAGCAGCCAAGAGGCAGGGTGGTGGTTCGCTGAAGCTTTCTTT; CDR3 protein: CASSQEAGWWFAEAFF
V gene: TRBV9; D gene: .; J gene: TRBJ1-1; clone size: .; CDR3 DNA: TGTGCCAGCAGCGTTCACAGGGTTGACACTGAAGCTTTCTTT; CDR3 protein: CASSVHRVDTEAFF
V gene: TRBV27; D gene: .; J gene: TRBJ1-1; clone size: .; CDR3 DNA: TGTGCCACCGAATCAGGCTCAGCTGAAGCTTTCTTT; CDR3 protein: CATESGSAEAFF
V gene: TRBV27; D gene: .; J gene: TRBJ2-2; clone size: few; CDR3 DNA: TGTGCCAGCGGAGTAGGGGAGCTGTTTTTT; CDR3 protein: CASGVGELFF
V gene: TRBV9; D gene: .; J gene: TRBJ2-3; clone size: .; CDR3 DNA: TGTGCCAGCAGCGTAGGATCAGGGGCCACCACAGATACGCAGTATTTT; CDR3 protein: CASSVGSGATTDTQYF
V gene: TRBV25-1; D gene: .; J gene: TRBJ1-1; clone size: few; CDR3 DNA: TGTGCCAGCAGTGAATGGGGGGACGGATCCGAAGCTTTCTTT; CDR3 protein: CASSEWGDGSEAFF
V gene: TRBV9; D gene: TRBD1; J gene: TRBJ2-1; clone size: .; CDR3 DNA: TGTGCCAGCAGCCCCGGCAAAACCGGGACAGACTACAATGAGCAGTTCTTC; CDR3 protein: CASSPGKTGTDYNEQFF
V gene: TRBV2; D gene: .; J gene: TRBJ2-7; clone size: .; CDR3 DNA: TGTGCCAGCAGTGAATCTTACAGCCCATCCTACGAGCAGTACTTC; CDR3 protein: CASSESYSPSYEQYF
V gene: TRBV4-1; D gene: TRBD2; J gene: TRBJ2-3; clone size: .; CDR3 DNA: TGCGCCAGCAGCCGAACTAGCGGGATATCAGATACGCAGTATTTT; CDR3 protein: CASSRTSGISDTQYF
V gene: TRBV6-1; D gene: .; J gene: TRBJ1-2; clone size: .; CDR3 DNA: TGTGCCAGCACCGCCGGGGCCCCCATATACACCTTC; CDR3 protein: CASTAGAPIYTF
V gene: TRBV13; D gene: .; J gene: TRBJ2-3; clone size: .; CDR3 DNA: TGTGCCAGCAGCTTAGATGGGACAGATACGCAGTATTTT; CDR3 protein: CASSLDGTDTQYF
V gene: TRBV5-8; D gene: TRBD2; J gene: TRBJ2-1; clone size: .; CDR3 DNA: TGTGCCAGCAGCCCCGGGACTAGCGGGAGTCAGGATGAGCAGTTCTTC; CDR3 protein: CASSPGTSGSQDEQFF
V gene: TRBV27; D gene: TRBD1; J gene: TRBJ2-7; clone size: .; CDR3 DNA: TGTGCCAGCAGTTTAAACAGGGGCGAGCAGTACTTC; CDR3 protein: CASSLNRGEQYF
V gene: TRBV13; D gene: TRBD2; J gene: TRBJ2-1; clone size: few; CDR3 DNA: TGTGCCAGCAGCCCAGGACTAGCGGGAGTCAATGAGCAGTTCTTC; CDR3 protein: CASSPGLAGVNEQFF
V gene: TRBV29-1; D gene: .; J gene: TRBJ2-1; clone size: .; CDR3 DNA: TGCAGCGTTTCCGGCGGGACTCACAATGAGCAGTTCTTC; CDR3 protein: CSVSGGTHNEQFF
V gene: TRBV9; D gene: .; J gene: TRBJ2-4; clone size: .; CDR3 DNA: TGTGCCAGCAGCCTCGTCGGGGGCAGAAACATTCAGTACTTC; CDR3 protein: CASSLVGGRNIQYF
V gene: TRBV7-9; D gene: .; J gene: TRBJ1-1; clone size: once; CDR3 DNA: TGTGCCAGCAGCTTTAGGGCGAACACTGAAGCTTTCTTT; CDR3 protein: CASSFRANTEAFF
V gene: TRBV9; D gene: .; J gene: TRBJ2-2; clone size: .; CDR3 DNA: TGTGCCAGCAGCCCTCCCTTAGGAGAGATGACCGGGGAGCTGTTTTTT; CDR3 protein: CASSPPLGEMTGELFF
V gene: TRBV7-9; D gene: .; J gene: TRBJ2-7; clone size: .; CDR3 DNA: TGTGCCAGCAGCTTAGGTCCGGGACCACGCAACTACGAGCAGTACTTC; CDR3 protein: CASSLGPGPRNYEQYF
V gene: TRBV9; D gene: TRBD2; J gene: TRBJ2-1; clone size: .; CDR3 DNA: TGTGCCAGCAGCGTAGTTAGCGGGCTCTACAATGAGCAGTTCTTC; CDR3 protein: CASSVVSGLYNEQFF
V gene: TRBV12-5; D gene: .; J gene: TRBJ1-5; clone size: .; CDR3 DNA: TGTGCTAGTGGTTTGTTTAGCGTAGATCAGCCCCAGCATTTT; CDR3 protein: CASGLFSVDQPQHF